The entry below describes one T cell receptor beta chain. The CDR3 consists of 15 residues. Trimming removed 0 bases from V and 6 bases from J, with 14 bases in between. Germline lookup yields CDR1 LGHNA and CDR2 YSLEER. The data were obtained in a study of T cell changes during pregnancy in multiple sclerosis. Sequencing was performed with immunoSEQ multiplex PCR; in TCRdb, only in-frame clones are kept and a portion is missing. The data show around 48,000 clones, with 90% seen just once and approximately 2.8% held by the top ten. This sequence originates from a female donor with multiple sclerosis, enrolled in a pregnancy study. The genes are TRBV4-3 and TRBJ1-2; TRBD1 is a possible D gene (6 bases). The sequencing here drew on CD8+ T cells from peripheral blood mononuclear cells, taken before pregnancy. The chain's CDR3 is CASSQDTGRGDGYTF. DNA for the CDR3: TGCGCCAGCAGCCAAGATACTGGCAGGGGAGATGGCTACACCTTC.